This TCR beta chain appears in the sequencing data of a study of cytomegalovirus exposure and HLA in healthy donors (dated by TCRdb to 2016 to 2017). About the full investigation: An earlier analysis of several hundred of the donors reported 276 Gb of sequence data and 90 million to 120 million unique TCR beta sequences obtained from about 179 million T cells. To study patterns of TCR occurrence, a later analysis re-analyzed previously published TCR beta repertoires from around 700 donors and added high-resolution HLA genotyping. Every repertoire in the discovery cohort had been generated on one and the same sequencing platform. Across under 500 genotyped donors of the cohort, an average of about 240,000 unique TCR beta nucleotide sequences per donor were sequenced, and 15% to 20% of those sequences were non-productive. A later genetic analysis took genome-wide SNP genotypes for about 65% of the roughly 670 donors and used that subset as a discovery cohort. HLA typing included class I and class II loci at four-digit resolution. About 5 DR-DQ haplotypes were handled as single units for association and clustering, since linkage in the cohort was strong. An earlier analysis of several hundred of the donors applied high-throughput TCR beta sequencing to assess whether each TCR beta V gene segment acted as functional or pseudogenic. The aim of the study was to test whether cataloging public T cell receptors could identify signatures of past pathogen exposure. Rather than drawing on any new phenotypic data, the later analysis identified candidate immune exposures from TCR beta sequences and the way those sequences occurred across donors. The T cell repertoires of about 700 subjects were profiled by immunosequencing and related to cytomegalovirus serostatus. A separate validation cohort of 90 to 150 different subjects was used in addition to the 666-subject first cohort. High-throughput TCR immunosequencing, statistical association of individual TCRs with disease status, and machine learning were combined to predict cytomegalovirus infection status. Roughly 310 gigabases of sequencing data and approximately 80 million unique TCR sequences were included in an early release covering over 600 HLA-typed donors. Typing coverage differed by locus: A, B, C, DRB1 and DQB1 were typed in roughly 620-630 donors, DQA1 in 522, DPA1 in around 610, and DPB1 in around 440. Among the roughly 430 genotyped donors, 81% belonged to the genetic ancestry cluster associated with self-reported Caucasian donors. Donor age, sex, ethnicity and CMV serostatus were compiled alongside the repertoire data.

CDR1 SGDLS and CDR2 YYNGEE are derived from the germline V gene. Relative to germline, V is 10 bases shorter and J is 1 base shorter, with 12 bases between their ends. The CDR3 runs 13 amino acids, cysteine and phenylalanine included. Kept here is only the CDR3 DNA, which spans 39 bases and is read in frame from base 1. The cohort was made up of about 610 healthy bone marrow donors. All cohort members were sampled while nominally healthy, although unrecorded immune exposures were likely present. The donor was CMV seronegative and was included in the group of around 320 seronegative cohort members. Each donor provided a peripheral blood sample, and peripheral blood mononuclear cells were used for TCR beta sequencing. Genomic DNA extraction from the blood cell samples was performed with the Qiagen DNeasy Blood Extraction Kit. Overall study results and their limits: In this cohort, only TCR beta chains were sequenced, and detectable features were limited by the absence of alpha or paired-chain data. Because HLA typing was missing for some donors at each locus, association tests included only the typed subset. The presence/absence analyses assumed that sequencing depth was roughly uniform across donors, and that assumption may not be true. A later genetic analysis associated a missense DCLRE1C variant with V-gene and J-gene trimming of TCR beta chains, and an independent cohort replicated the association. A later analysis associated 15,000 or so TCR beta sequences with specific HLA alleles at a false discovery rate of 0.05. It was suggested by the authors that the approach could potentially be generalized to other disease states and immunological phenotypes. When HLA alleles, especially DR and DQ, strongly co-occurred, attributing TCR associations to individual alleles was difficult. A later analysis found that HLA-associated TCR beta chains were more clonally expanded and had lower generation probabilities than equally common non-associated chains. In a later genetic analysis, fewer N-insertions in productive TCRs were reported among donors in an Asian-associated ancestry cluster than the roughly 670-donor mean. A later analysis found that TCR association rates varied across HLA loci, with DRB1 alleles showing the most associated TCRs and HLA-C alleles the fewest. Some IMGT-functional V segments, including TRBV6-2 and TRBV6-3, could not be told apart with the 87-base-pair reads, so those segments were excluded. In vitro tests confirmed that a few of the cytomegalovirus-associated TCR beta chains recognize cytomegalovirus antigens. Most TCR sequences were observed very rarely across donors, whereas some public TCRs were present in many individuals. Linkage disequilibrium might explain the correlated functional status among segregating V segments, but an unknown experimental factor could not be excluded. A total of 150 to 200 TCR beta chains were listed by the study as associated with cytomegalovirus. In a later analysis, several top co-occurrence clusters were reported to appear linked to parvovirus B19, influenza, CMV and Epstein-Barr virus. In both the original and validation cohorts, the classifier was reported to diagnose cytomegalovirus status with high specificity and sensitivity. CMV serostatus was the only immune exposure information available for the cohort. Over 15 rarely observed V segments, including chromosome 9 orphons, were excluded from the earlier analysis of about 600 of the donors because counts were too low. In an earlier analysis of around 600 of the donors, most TCR beta V segments were observed in productive rearrangements about 87% or about 30% of the time, broadly matching IMGT annotations. According to a later analysis, most CMV-associated TCR beta chains appeared to be HLA-restricted, and the HLA associations seemed to be driven largely by CMV exposure. A further reported finding was that TCR beta sequences accurately predicted the HLA-A and HLA-B alleles for most subjects in the first cohort. A group of highly shared sequence variants was considered likely to be a technical artifact of the sequencing pipeline.

Preparation of the library involved the immunoSEQ multiplex PCR assay. The multiplex PCR relied on a mix of 60 forward primers for TCR Vbeta segments and 13 reverse primers for TCR Jbeta segments. A multiplex PCR assay on genomic DNA amplified the CDR3 region of rearranged TCR beta genes. The Illumina HiSeq System was used to sequence the amplified TCR beta libraries as 87-base-pair reads. For the original study's pipeline: Across the 600 to 700 repertoires, a later analysis counted tens of millions of unique TCR beta chains, 9.5 million to 12 million of which were shared by at least two donors. To remove PCR and sequencing errors, raw reads were error-corrected and collapsed into unique sequences using a nearest-neighbor algorithm that merged closely related sequences. To assign V, D and J gene segments, CDR3 sequences were aligned to IMGT reference sequences. For a sequence to be retained, a match of at least six nucleotides to both a V gene segment and a J gene segment was required. Rearrangements were called productive when the CDR3 lacked stop codons and stayed in frame with V and J; all others were non-productive. Following IMGT convention, CDR3 was defined as the stretch from the second conserved V-encoded cysteine up to the conserved J-encoded phenylalanine. The earlier analysis of 500 to 650 of the donors excluded any sequence lacking an unambiguous match to a single V gene segment. An earlier analysis of a few hundred of the donors called V segments functional above 56.7% productive rearrangements and segregating when the between-donor standard deviation exceeded 5%. A statistical classification framework was developed to diagnose cytomegalovirus status using the catalog of TCR beta chain sequences. In a later analysis, V and J genes were assigned by comparing TCR nucleotide sequences against IMGT/GENE-DB human TR gene sequences. The TCRdist pipeline was used in a later analysis to assign CDR3 sequences and most-parsimonious VDJ recombination scenarios. A later analysis defined each TCR beta chain by its CDR3 amino acid sequence plus V-gene family, and excluded reads lacking a unique V-gene family. To address suspected cross-contamination and a sequencing artifact, a later analysis removed 450 to 700 highly shared, low-generation-probability nucleotide sequences. For each public chain, a later analysis derived a clonal expansion index from normalized ranks of inferred template counts within each repertoire. Generation probabilities in a later analysis came from a VDJ recombination model fitted to out-of-frame rearrangements, and those results were checked against IGoR. A later analysis scored TCR-TCR, TCR-HLA and TCR-CMV co-occurrence with hypergeometric tests, applying a repertoire-size bias correction to TCR pairs. In a later analysis, false discovery rates were estimated by permuting HLA or CMV assignments 20 times. In a later analysis, co-occurring TCRs were grouped with DBSCAN, and TCRdist sequence similarity was added when clustering was performed within HLA-allele-positive subsets. Co-occurrence clustering excluded repertoires with fewer than 30,000 or more than 120,000 public chains, plus five with anomalous nucleotide sharing. The clones in this table, taken by TCRdb from immuneACCESS, are in-frame only. Not every clone is retained; where verified, under half of the shortfall comes from an unresolved V gene, and the cause of the rest is unknown. V and J calls and clone size follow that table, whereas D and trimming were derived from the DNA. Present in this sample are 210,000 or so clones, 70% to 80% of which were seen just once. The top ten clones comprise roughly 16% of the sample.

To note about this clone: There is no known antigen for this receptor. No much larger clonotype is one base removed from it; base qualities were not supplied.

In this chain, TRBV9 is recombined with TRBJ1-3; no D gene is confidently identified. This TCR came from a man in his forties in good health and CMV-seronegative. Sequencing was done on a sample of PBMCs. DNA sequence: TGTGCCTCTCGGAGGGATTCTGGAAACACCATATATTTT. Protein translation: CASRRDSGNTIYF.